These 30 T cell receptor beta chains were all obtained from the same sample, sequenced in a study of blood T cell repertoires in COVID-19 (dated by TCRdb to the early 2020s). Libraries were constructed by the immunoSEQ multiplex PCR assay. TCRdb limited this immuneACCESS table to in-frame rearrangements with V and J called. A share of clones is missing; checked studies link under half to unresolved V genes, and the rest is unexplained. The sample table lists around 50,000 clones, roughly 82% of them with a count of one. Roughly 22% of the sample is held by the ten biggest clonotypes. Sequencing input: peripheral blood. These receptors came from a woman aged 60 to 75 with acute or convalescent COVID-19.

The V gene is TRBV7-3, the J gene TRBJ1-6; D may be TRBD1 (5 bases). Trimming took off 2 bases at V and 7 bases at J, with 12 bases between the two ends. The CDR3 length is 15 residues. The V gene's germline CDR1 is SGHTA and CDR2 FQGTGA. CDR3 coding DNA: TGTGCCAGCAGCTTAGGGGGGATCGGCAATTCACCCCTCCACTTT. Residues: CASSLGGIGNSPLHF.

Here the CDR3 reads CASSHRGGNTEAFF. CDR3 bases: TGTGCCAGTAGCCACAGGGGGGGTAACACTGAAGCTTTCTTT. The genes are TRBV19 and TRBJ1-1, with TRBD1 matching 8 bases. This CDR3 contains 14 residues. Trimming removed 6 bases from V and 2 bases from J; junction bases left unmatched: 5. The germline gives CDR1 LNHDA, CDR2 SQIVND (reference sequence).

The J gene is TRBJ1-4, the V gene TRBV6-2 or TRBV6-3, with a tentative D call TRBD1 (6 bases). The length of the CDR3 is 18 residues. Trimming stripped 0 bases from V and 7 bases from J, with 21 bases between. Germline lookup yields CDR1 MNHEY and CDR2 SVGEGT. CDR3 nucleotide sequence: TGTGCCAGCAGTTACTCGATCTTTAGCAGGGGTCCTGGTGAAAAACTGTTTTTT. It specifies CASSYSIFSRGPGEKLFF.

This rearrangement joins TRBV27 to TRBJ2-1; the match to TRBD2 covers 9 bases. Germline V gene data show CDR1 as MNHEY and CDR2 as SMNVEV (reference sequence). The V and J ends lost 2 bases and 8 bases, in that order; junction bases with no gene match: 10. This CDR3 is built from 16 residues. The CDR3 loop reads CASSLRDSGGRYEQFF. CDR3 in DNA: TGTGCCAGCAGTTTAAGGGACAGCGGGGGGAGGTATGAGCAGTTCTTC.

This chain joins TRBV12-5 and TRBJ2-3; 14 nucleotides match TRBD2. The germline V gene has CDR1 LGHNT and CDR2 FRNRAP. V gave up 7 bases and J gave up 5 bases; unmatched junction bases: 5. CDR3 length: 15 residues. CDR3: CASALGLAGVDTQYF. The CDR3 DNA sequence: TGTGCTAGTGCCCTGGGACTAGCGGGGGTAGATACGCAGTATTTT.

CDR3 sequence (DNA): TGTGCCAGCAAAGACTCCGGGACTAACAATGAGCAGTTCTTC. Its protein is CASKDSGTNNEQFF. The chain has TRBV2 and TRBJ2-1, with 7 bases aligning to TRBD2. The CDR3 is 14 residues long. The J segment lost 5 bases and the V segment lost 7 bases, leaving 8 bases of the junction unmatched. CDR1 and CDR2 from the germline V gene are SNHLY and FYNNEI.

The rearrangement links TRBV30 to TRBJ2-1, with 7 nucleotides matching TRBD1. CDR3 length equals 14 residues. The germline gives CDR1 GTSNPN, CDR2 SVGIG (reference sequence). J gave up 6 bases and V 4 bases, and 9 bases lay outside the gene matches. The CDR3, as DNA: TGTGCCTGGAACAACGGACAGGCGGGCAATGAGCAGTTCTTC. This sequence encodes CAWNNGQAGNEQFF.

V and J are TRBV2 and TRBJ2-2, with D perhaps TRBD1 (5 bases). Germline CDR1 SNHLY, CDR2 FYNNEI. The ends were cut back, 3 bases at V and 8 bases at J, with 10 bases in the middle. CDR3 length equals 13 residues. CDR3 coding DNA: TGTGCCAGCAGTGACAGGGTAGGAGGGGAGCTGTTTTTT. It codes for CASSDRVGGELFF.

The chain carries TRBV6-2 or TRBV6-3 and TRBJ2-7, with D unresolved. Trimming removed 0 bases from V and 0 bases from J, with 12 bases in between. Germline CDR1 reads MNHEY; CDR2 reads SVGEGT. The CDR3 contains 16 residues. The CDR3 DNA reads TGTGCCAGCAGTTACTCGATGCCACTGCCCTCCTACGAGCAGTACTTC. The encoded protein is CASSYSMPLPSYEQYF.

The chain employs TRBV7-9 and TRBJ2-5; D not resolved. This CDR3 spans 11 amino acids. Germline V gene data show CDR1 as SEHNR and CDR2 as FQNEAQ (reference sequence). Deletions cut 5 bases from V and 7 bases from J, with 8 bases between. The chain's CDR3 is CASSPGGTQYF. CDR3 bases: TGTGCCAGCAGCCCAGGTGGGACCCAGTACTTC.

This chain links TRBV19 with TRBJ1-1, with 9 nucleotides matching TRBD1. Per the germline V gene, CDR1 is LNHDA and CDR2 is SQIVND (reference sequence). There are 13 residues in the CDR3. Losses at the gene ends were 9 bases for V and 6 bases for J; bases not matched to a gene: 8. The CDR3 protein is CASSRDRVSEAFF. In nucleotides, the CDR3 is TGTGCCAGCTCCCGGGACAGGGTTTCTGAAGCTTTCTTT.

The chain employs TRBV5-4 and TRBJ1-1; D gene unclear. The CDR3 contains 13 residues. Trimming left V 0 bases short and J 6 bases short, with 9 bases between. Germline-derived CDR1 and CDR2 are SGHNT and YYREEE (reference sequence). The CDR3 reads CASSLGDKAEAFF. CDR3 coding DNA: TGTGCCAGCAGCTTGGGCGACAAAGCTGAAGCTTTCTTT.

V gene TRBV6-5 combines with J gene TRBJ1-5; tentatively, D is TRBD1 (5 bases). The CDR3 extends over 14 amino acids. V dropped 0 bases and J dropped 7 bases, with 10 bases sitting between them. The germline V gene has CDR1 MNHEY and CDR2 SVGAGI. As DNA, the CDR3 is TGTGCCAGCAGTTACTCGCAGGGATGGCAGCCCCAGCATTTT. Protein: CASSYSQGWQPQHF.

The chain has TRBV5-5 and TRBJ2-6, with D unclear. V was cut by 2 bases and J by 0 bases, with 6 bases left in between. Per germline, CDR1 SGHKS and CDR2 YYEKEE (reference sequence). The CDR3 extends over 15 amino acids. CDR3 in DNA: TGTGCCAGCAGCTTTAGCCCCTCTGGGGCCAACGTCCTGACTTTC. It codes for CASSFSPSGANVLTF.

The chain recombines TRBV5-6 with TRBJ1-2, with D possibly matching TRBD1 (5 bases). Germline assignment: CDR1 SGHDT and CDR2 YYEEEE. The CDR3 covers 12 residues. With 1 base removed from V and 6 bases from J, the gap between germline ends came to 7 bases. The CDR3 region is CASSLFRDGYTF. DNA of the CDR3: TGTGCCAGCAGCTTGTTCAGGGATGGCTACACCTTC. The full variable domain, its missing parts supplied by reference TRBV5-6 and TRBJ1-2, is DAGVTQSPTHLIKTRGQQVTLRCSPKSGHDTVSWYQQALGQGPQFIFQYYEEEERQRGNFPDRFSGHQFPNYSSELNVNALLLGDSALYLCASSLFRDGYTFGSGTRLTVV.

The chain joins TRBV7-3 to TRBJ1-6, with 8 bases aligning to TRBD1. This CDR3 has 17 residues. Germline values: CDR1 SGHTA, CDR2 FQGTGA. The J segment lost 9 bases and the V segment lost 0 bases, leaving 10 bases of the junction unmatched. The CDR3: CASSLTGSGQGRSPLHF. Here the CDR3 DNA reads TGTGCCAGCAGCTTAACGGGTTCAGGACAGGGCCGTTCACCCCTCCACTTT.

The gene calls are TRBV21-1 and TRBJ2-2; the D call of TRBD2 is as the table states it, not checked on the DNA. TRBV21-1 is tagged as a pseudogene. The CDR3 runs to 18 residues. CDR3 residues: CASTSPGLAGGNTGELFF. In DNA form, the CDR3 reads TGTGCCAGCACCTCTCCGGGACTAGCGGGGGGGAACACCGGGGAGCTGTTTTTT.

The chain links TRBV29-1 to TRBJ1-5; D is ambiguous. CDR3 length: 14 amino acids. V gave up 8 bases and J gave up 5 bases, with 19 bases separating them. Germline V CDR1 and CDR2: SQVTM, ANQGSEA. The CDR3 DNA reads TGCAGCCCCGATGGTAGGATAGCGGATCAGCCCCAGCATTTT. Protein: CSPDGRIADQPQHF.

This chain connects TRBV5-4 to TRBJ2-2; D is unresolved. CDR1 and CDR2 (germline): SGHNT, YYREEE (reference sequence). V lost 0 bases and J lost 6, with 3 bases in between. The length of the CDR3 is 12 residues. The CDR3 region is CASSLAPGELFF. CDR3 nucleotides: TGTGCCAGCAGCTTGGCTCCCGGGGAGCTGTTTTTT.

This rearrangement joins TRBV10-3 to TRBJ2-6; D may be TRBD1 (5 bases). CDR1 is ENHRY, CDR2 SYGVKD, per germline. CDR3 length equals 14 residues. Trimming stripped 10 bases from V and 4 bases from J, with 14 bases between. The DNA for the CDR3 is TGTGCCACCTCGGACATGCTCGGGGCCAACGTCCTGACTTTC. Translated, it gives CATSDMLGANVLTF.

The V gene is TRBV29-1, the J gene TRBJ1-2; TRBD1 aligns across 8 bases. This CDR3 spans 15 amino acids. V shed 4 bases, J shed 2 bases, and the junction held 9 bases outside the gene matches. Germline CDR1 and CDR2: SQVTM and ANQGSEA. For the CDR3, the DNA is TGCAGCGTTGGCAGGGCAGGGGGCAGGAACTATGGCTACACCTTC. Translating it yields CSVGRAGGRNYGYTF.

The V and J genes are TRBV11-2 and TRBJ2-2; D is unclear. The CDR3 contains 12 residues. V gave up 5 bases and J gave up 8 bases, with 9 bases separating them. Germline CDR1 is SGHAT and CDR2 is FQNNGV. Here the CDR3 DNA reads TGTGCCAGCAGCCCCCTTGCGGGGGAGCTGTTTTTT. As protein: CASSPLAGELFF.

The V gene is TRBV5-5, the J gene TRBJ2-1; D is perhaps TRBD2 (6 bases). The ends were cut back, 4 bases at V and 3 bases at J, with 14 bases in the middle. In germline, CDR1 is SGHKS, CDR2 YYEKEE (reference sequence). This CDR3 has 15 residues. CDR3 residues: CASSELRGLYNEQFF. CDR3 nucleotide sequence: TGTGCCAGCAGCGAGTTGCGGGGCCTCTACAATGAGCAGTTCTTC. The full variable domain, its missing parts supplied by reference TRBV5-5 and TRBJ2-1, is DAGVTQSPTHLIKTRGQQVTLRCSPISGHKSVSWYQQVLGQGPQFIFQYYEKEERGRGNFPDRFSARQFPNYSSELNVNALLLGDSALYLCASSELRGLYNEQFFGPGTRLTVL.

In nucleotides, the CDR3 is TGTGCCAGCAGTTACTCCGGGACAGGGAACGAGCAGTACTTC. Its protein product is CASSYSGTGNEQYF. J is TRBJ2-7 and V is TRBV6-5, with 9 bases matching TRBD1. Looked up from germline, CDR1 is MNHEY and CDR2 is SVGAGI. This CDR3 is 14 amino acids long. The V segment lost 0 bases and the J segment 5 bases; nucleotides outside the gene matches: 2.

The J gene is TRBJ2-3, the V gene TRBV11-2; 10 bases fit TRBD2. Germline loops: CDR1 SGHAT, CDR2 FQNNGV. Unmatched junction bases numbered 0, after V lost 2 bases and J lost 1 base. The CDR3 is 15 residues long. CDR3 DNA sequence: TGTGCCAGCAGCTTAACTAGCGGGGGCACAGATACGCAGTATTTT. Translation: CASSLTSGGTDTQYF.

This clone showed up just once. The chain employs TRBV9 and TRBJ2-1; D is perhaps TRBD2 (5 bases). CDR1 is SGDLS and CDR2 is YYNGEE in the germline V gene. V lost 3 bases and J 6 bases, leaving 13 bases between the germline ends. The CDR3 totals 14 residues. The CDR3 region is CASSGEEVPNEQFF. The CDR3 region has the DNA TGTGCCAGCAGCGGCGAGGAGGTCCCCAATGAGCAGTTCTTC.

The chain uses TRBV7-7 and TRBJ2-7; the match to TRBD1 covers 7 bases. With 3 bases clipped from V and 0 bases from J, the junction kept 5 bases outside the gene matches. The germline gives CDR1 SSHAT, CDR2 FNYEAQ (reference sequence). CDR3 length: 15 residues. Here the CDR3 reads CASSFRAGGSYEQYF. The DNA of the CDR3 is TGTGCCAGCAGCTTTCGGGCAGGGGGCTCCTACGAGCAGTACTTC.

This clone was seen a few times. The chain links TRBV27 to TRBJ1-2, with 10 bases matching TRBD1. This CDR3 is 14 amino acids long. Looked up from germline, CDR1 is MNHEY and CDR2 is SMNVEV (reference sequence). J lost 6 bases, V lost 6 bases, and 7 bases had no gene match. The CDR3 coding sequence is TGTGCCAGCAGGGGATCCGGGACAGGGGATGGCTACACCTTC. This encodes CASRGSGTGDGYTF.

This clone showed up just once. The chain combines TRBV29-1 with TRBJ2-5, with TRBD1 matching over 12 bases. Germline assignment: CDR1 SQVTM and CDR2 ANQGSEA. The CDR3 is 14 amino acids. The trim removed 5 bases at V and 5 bases at J, leaving 6 bases unmatched. The CDR3, as DNA: TGCAGCGTTTCCGGGACAGGGGGCTGGGAGACCCAGTACTTC. Translated, it gives CSVSGTGGWETQYF.

The chain combines TRBV14 with TRBJ2-3, with D unresolved. CDR3 size: 13 residues. Trimming pared 1 base from V and 7 bases from J, leaving 9 bases between. CDR1 and CDR2 (germline): SGHDN, FVKESK. CDR3 region: CASSQGRMNTQYF. CDR3 nucleotide sequence: TGTGCCAGCAGCCAAGGGAGAATGAATACGCAGTATTTT.